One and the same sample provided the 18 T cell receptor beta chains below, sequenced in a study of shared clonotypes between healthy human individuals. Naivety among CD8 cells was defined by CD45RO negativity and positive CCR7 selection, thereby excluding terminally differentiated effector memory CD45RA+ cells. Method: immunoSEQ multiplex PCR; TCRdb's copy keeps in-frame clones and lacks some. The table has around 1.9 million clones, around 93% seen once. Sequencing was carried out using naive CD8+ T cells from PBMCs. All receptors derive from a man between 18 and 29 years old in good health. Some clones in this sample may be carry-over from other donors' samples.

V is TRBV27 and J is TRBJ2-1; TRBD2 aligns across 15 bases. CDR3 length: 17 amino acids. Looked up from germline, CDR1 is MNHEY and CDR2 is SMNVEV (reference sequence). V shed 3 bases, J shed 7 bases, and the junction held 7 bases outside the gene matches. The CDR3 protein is CASSFLGTSGRYNEQFF. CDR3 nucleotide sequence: TGTGCCAGCAGTTTCCTCGGGACTAGCGGGAGGTATAATGAGCAGTTCTTC.

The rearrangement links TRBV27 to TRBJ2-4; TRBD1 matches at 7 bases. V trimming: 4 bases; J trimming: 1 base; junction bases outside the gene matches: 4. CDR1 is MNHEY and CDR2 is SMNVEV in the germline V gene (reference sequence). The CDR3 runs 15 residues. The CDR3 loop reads CASSSRGSAKNIQYF. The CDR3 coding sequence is TGTGCCAGCAGTTCCAGGGGGAGCGCCAAAAACATTCAGTACTTC.

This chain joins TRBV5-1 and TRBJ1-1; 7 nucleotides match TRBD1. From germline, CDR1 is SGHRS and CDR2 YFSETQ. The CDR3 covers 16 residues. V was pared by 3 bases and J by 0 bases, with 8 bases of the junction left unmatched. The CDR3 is CASSSIEQGMNTEAFF. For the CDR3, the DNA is TGCGCCAGCAGCTCAATAGAACAGGGGATGAACACTGAAGCTTTCTTT.

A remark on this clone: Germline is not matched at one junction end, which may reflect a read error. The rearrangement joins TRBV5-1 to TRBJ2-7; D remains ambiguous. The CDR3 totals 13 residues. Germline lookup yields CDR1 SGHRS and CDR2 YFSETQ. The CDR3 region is CASSPRPSHEQYF. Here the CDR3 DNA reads TGCGCCAGCAGCCCTCGACCCTCCCACGAGCAGTACTTC.

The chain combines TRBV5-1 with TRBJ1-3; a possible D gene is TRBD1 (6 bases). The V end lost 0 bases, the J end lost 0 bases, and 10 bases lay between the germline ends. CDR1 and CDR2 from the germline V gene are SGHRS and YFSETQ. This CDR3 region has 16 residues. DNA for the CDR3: TGCGCCAGCAGCTTGGGACAGGCCGACTCTGGAAACACCATATATTTT. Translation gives CASSLGQADSGNTIYF.

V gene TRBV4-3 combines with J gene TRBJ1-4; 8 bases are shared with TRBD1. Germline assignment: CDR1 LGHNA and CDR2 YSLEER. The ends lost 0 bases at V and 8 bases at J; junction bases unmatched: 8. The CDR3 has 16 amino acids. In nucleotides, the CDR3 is TGCGCCAGCAGCCAAGATGAGTGGGACAGGAGAGAAAAACTGTTTTTT. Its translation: CASSQDEWDRREKLFF.

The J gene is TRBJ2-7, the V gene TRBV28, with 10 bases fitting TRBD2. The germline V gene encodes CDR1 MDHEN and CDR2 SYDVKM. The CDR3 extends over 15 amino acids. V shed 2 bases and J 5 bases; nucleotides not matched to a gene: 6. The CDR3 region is CASSLPSGRADEQYF. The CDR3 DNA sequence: TGTGCCAGCAGTTTACCGAGCGGGAGGGCCGACGAGCAGTACTTC.

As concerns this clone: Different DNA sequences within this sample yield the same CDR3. The CDR3 loop reads CASSISGNTEAFF. CDR3 nucleotide sequence: TGTGCCAGTAGTATCTCTGGGAACACTGAAGCTTTCTTT. This chain joins TRBV19 and TRBJ1-1; D unresolved. CDR1 and CDR2 from the germline V gene are LNHDA and SQIVND (reference sequence). Trimming pared 3 bases from V and 1 base from J, leaving 6 bases between. This CDR3 is 13 amino acids long.

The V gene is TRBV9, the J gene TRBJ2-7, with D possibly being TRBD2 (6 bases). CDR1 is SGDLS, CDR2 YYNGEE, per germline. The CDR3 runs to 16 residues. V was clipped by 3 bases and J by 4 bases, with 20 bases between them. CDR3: CASSELAVSLGYEQYF. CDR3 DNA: TGTGCCAGCAGCGAATTAGCGGTTAGCTTGGGATACGAGCAGTACTTC.

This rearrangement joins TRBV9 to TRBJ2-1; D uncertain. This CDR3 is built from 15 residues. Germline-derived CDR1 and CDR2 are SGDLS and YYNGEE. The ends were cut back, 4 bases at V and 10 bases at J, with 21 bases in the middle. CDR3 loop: CASSNQLGVVGEQFF. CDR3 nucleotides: TGTGCCAGCAGCAACCAGCTTGGGGTGGTGGGGGAGCAGTTCTTC.

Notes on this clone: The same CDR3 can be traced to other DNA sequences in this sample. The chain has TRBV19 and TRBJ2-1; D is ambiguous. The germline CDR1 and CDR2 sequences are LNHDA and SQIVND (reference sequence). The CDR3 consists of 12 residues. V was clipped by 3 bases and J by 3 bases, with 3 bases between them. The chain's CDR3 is CASSIDYNEQFF. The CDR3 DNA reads TGTGCCAGTAGTATCGACTACAATGAGCAGTTCTTC.

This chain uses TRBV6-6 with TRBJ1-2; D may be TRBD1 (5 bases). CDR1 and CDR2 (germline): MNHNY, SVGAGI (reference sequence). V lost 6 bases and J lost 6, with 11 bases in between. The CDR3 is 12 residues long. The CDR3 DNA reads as TGTGCCAGCAGGTCGGACACCCATGGCTACACCTTC. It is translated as CASRSDTHGYTF.

The CDR3 DNA is TGTGCCAGCAGACCTATATGGGCGGGAGACGATGAGCAGTTCTTC. Residues: CASRPIWAGDDEQFF. The V call is TRBV11-3, the J call TRBJ2-1; 7 nucleotides match TRBD2. V trimming: 6 bases; J trimming: 8 bases; junction bases outside the gene matches: 13. The germline CDR1 and CDR2 sequences are SGHNT and YENEEA. The CDR3 length is 15 residues.

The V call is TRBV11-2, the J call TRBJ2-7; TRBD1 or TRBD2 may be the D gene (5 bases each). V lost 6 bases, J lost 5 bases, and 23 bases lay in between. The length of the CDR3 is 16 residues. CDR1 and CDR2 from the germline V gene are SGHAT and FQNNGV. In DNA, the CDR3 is TGTGCCAGCAGACCTTTAGGGGCTAGCTTAGCACACGAGCAGTACTTC. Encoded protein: CASRPLGASLAHEQYF.

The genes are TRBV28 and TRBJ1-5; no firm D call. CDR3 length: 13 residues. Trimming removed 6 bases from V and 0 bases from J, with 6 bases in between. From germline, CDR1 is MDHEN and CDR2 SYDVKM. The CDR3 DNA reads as TGTGCCAGCAGGGGTCCTAGCAATCAGCCCCAGCATTTT. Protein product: CASRGPSNQPQHF.

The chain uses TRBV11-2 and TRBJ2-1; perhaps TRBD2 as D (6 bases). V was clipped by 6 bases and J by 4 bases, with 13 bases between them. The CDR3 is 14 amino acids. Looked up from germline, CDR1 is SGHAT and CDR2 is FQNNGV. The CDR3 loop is CASRGTPLYNEQFF. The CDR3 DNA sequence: TGTGCCAGCAGGGGGACTCCCTTGTACAATGAGCAGTTCTTC.

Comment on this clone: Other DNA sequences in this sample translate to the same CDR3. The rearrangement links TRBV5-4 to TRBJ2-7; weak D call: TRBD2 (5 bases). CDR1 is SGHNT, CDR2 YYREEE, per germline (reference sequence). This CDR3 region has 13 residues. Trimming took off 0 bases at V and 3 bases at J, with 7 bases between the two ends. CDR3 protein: CASSLGGNYEQYF. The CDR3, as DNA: TGTGCCAGCAGCTTGGGAGGGAACTACGAGCAGTACTTC. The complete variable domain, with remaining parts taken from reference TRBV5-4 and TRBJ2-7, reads ETGVTQSPTHLIKTRGQQVTLRCSSQSGHNTVSWYQQALGQGPQFIFQYYREEENGRGNFPPRFSGLQFPNYSSELNVNALELDDSALYLCASSLGGNYEQYFGPGTRLTVT.

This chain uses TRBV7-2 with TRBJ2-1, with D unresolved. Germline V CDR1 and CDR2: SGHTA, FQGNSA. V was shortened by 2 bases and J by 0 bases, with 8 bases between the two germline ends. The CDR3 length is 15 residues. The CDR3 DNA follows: TGTGCCAGCAGCTTACAGGAAAGCTCCTACAATGAGCAGTTCTTC. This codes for CASSLQESSYNEQFF.